This passage covers 26 T cell receptor beta chains from one sample sequenced in a study of T-cell reconstitution after alpha-beta-depleted transplantation in children. Unique molecular identifiers were incorporated when the TCRbeta library was constructed. TCRdb analysed the PCR reads with MiXCR anew, one entry per CDR3 protein. The sample has under 300,000 distinct CDR3 sequences, more than 7.5% seen once. Source: PBMCs from the stem cell graft donor, taken from the stem cell graft. These receptors all come from a human donor who donated a stem cell graft to a child with SCID.

There are many counts of this clonotype. This chain links TRBV7-2 with TRBJ1-4; possibly TRBD1 for D (5 bases). The CDR3 totals 15 residues. Germline V gene lookup returns CDR1 SGHTA and CDR2 FQGNSA. The ends were cut back, 6 bases at V and 0 bases at J, with 11 bases in the middle. The chain's CDR3 is CASRRGRSTNEKLFF. The CDR3 DNA reads TGTGCCAGCAGGAGGGGTAGATCAACTAATGAAAAACTGTTTTTT.

This clonotype was observed at least ten times. The rearrangement uses TRBV5-5 and TRBJ2-5; a weak D match, TRBD1 (5 bases). Trimming shortened V by 1 base and J by 5 bases, and 9 bases separated the two germline ends. CDR1 SGHKS and CDR2 YYEKEE come from the germline V gene (reference sequence). The CDR3 spans 13 residues. The CDR3 DNA reads TGTGCCAGCAGCTTGTCGACAGTGGAGACCCAGTACTTC. Translating gives CASSLSTVETQYF.

This clonotype was counted ten times or more. The gene calls are TRBV5-6 and TRBJ2-1, with a weak D call TRBD1 (5 bases). This CDR3 has 17 amino acids. Germline V gene lookup returns CDR1 SGHDT and CDR2 YYEEEE. V was shortened by 4 bases and J by 0 bases, with 17 bases between the two germline ends. CDR3 region: CASSQVLDTSSYNEQFF. In nucleotides, the CDR3 is TGTGCCAGCAGCCAAGTTCTGGACACCAGCTCCTACAATGAGCAGTTCTTC.

Many counts were recorded for this clonotype. V and J are TRBV6-5 and TRBJ1-3, with a possible D match to TRBD1 (5 bases). Trimming pared 2 bases from V and 4 bases from J, leaving 12 bases between. Germline CDR1 is MNHEY and CDR2 is SVGAGI. The CDR3 has 15 residues. This CDR3 reads CASSYGRDYGNTIYF. CDR3 sequence (DNA): TGTGCCAGCAGTTACGGCAGGGACTACGGAAACACCATATATTTT.

In this sample, this clonotype turned up a few times. The gene calls are TRBV20-1 and TRBJ1-1; 10 bases align to TRBD1. The CDR3 has 16 amino acids. The V segment lost 3 bases and the J segment 1 base; nucleotides outside the gene matches: 8. Germline CDR1 and CDR2: DFQATT and SNEGSKA (reference sequence). CDR3 nucleotides: TGCAGTGCTAGGGTAGGGACAGGGGTGGAGAACACTGAAGCTTTCTTT. This gives the protein CSARVGTGVENTEAFF.

This clonotype was seen repeatedly, ten times or more. The chain carries TRBV5-1 and TRBJ2-3, with 7 bases identical to TRBD1. The CDR3 runs to 15 residues. V lost 0 bases to trimming and J lost 2 bases; unmatched junction nucleotides: 3. From germline, CDR1 is SGHRS and CDR2 YFSETQ. This chain's CDR3 is CASSLEGAATDTQYF. The CDR3 coding sequence is TGCGCCAGCAGCTTGGAGGGGGCCGCCACAGATACGCAGTATTTT.

The sample holds many counts of this clonotype. CDR3 sequence reads: CASSPHPAGTGIRPYEQYF. Here the CDR3 DNA reads TGTGCCAGCAGCCCTCACCCAGCGGGGACAGGGATTCGACCCTACGAGCAGTACTTC. The rearrangement uses TRBV7-9 and TRBJ2-7; TRBD1 matches at 9 bases. The CDR3 length is 19 residues. Germline V lookup: CDR1 SEHNR, CDR2 FQNEAQ (reference sequence). Trimming took 5 bases from V and 2 from J; bases not matched to a gene: 19.

This clonotype was seen at least ten times. The chain couples TRBV10-2 to TRBJ1-5; unclear D gene. The CDR3 consists of 14 residues. V shed 0 bases and J shed 3 bases, with 6 bases lying between them. The germline CDR1 and CDR2 sequences are WSHSY and SAAADI. The CDR3 DNA reads TGCGCCAGCAGTGAGTCGGGCTTCAATCAGCCCCAGCATTTT. It yields the protein CASSESGFNQPQHF.

In its sample, this clonotype was seen many times. The rearrangement links TRBV4-1 to TRBJ2-7, with D possibly TRBD1 on 5 matching bases. V shed 2 bases and J shed 1 base, with 12 bases lying between them. In germline, CDR1 is MGHRA, CDR2 YSYEKL. The CDR3 is made up of 15 amino acids. CDR3 amino acids: CASSQPGQGSYEQYF. The CDR3 DNA sequence: TGCGCCAGCAGCCAACCCGGGCAGGGATCCTACGAGCAGTACTTC.

In this sample, this clonotype turned up many times. The chain combines TRBV5-1 with TRBJ1-1, with TRBD1 identical over 7 bases. CDR1 is SGHRS, CDR2 YFSETQ, per germline. This CDR3 is 15 amino acids long. J was trimmed by 4 bases and V by 5 bases; bases with no gene match: 11. The DNA of the CDR3 is TGCGCCAGCAGGTCAAGGGGGCGCGCGTCCACTGAAGCTTTCTTT. Translating it yields CASRSRGRASTEAFF.

This clonotype showed up just a few times. The chain has TRBV19 and TRBJ2-1, with D perhaps TRBD2 (6 bases). The CDR3 runs 19 residues. Germline-derived CDR1 and CDR2 are LNHDA and SQIVND (reference sequence). The V end was cut by 3 bases, the J end by 4 bases, with 25 bases between. The CDR3 DNA sequence: TGTGCCAGTAGTATCTGGCCGAAATCCTCGGGGGACTCATACAATGAGCAGTTCTTC. This encodes CASSIWPKSSGDSYNEQFF.

The sample holds many counts of this clonotype. The chain employs TRBV7-8 and TRBJ2-5, with D tentatively TRBD2 (5 bases). The CDR3 covers 13 residues. From germline, CDR1 is SGHVS and CDR2 FQNEAQ. V shed 1 base and J shed 4 bases, with 7 bases lying between them. This CDR3 is CASSLGRTETQYF. The CDR3 nucleotides read TGTGCCAGCAGCTTAGGGAGGACAGAGACCCAGTACTTC.

V usage is TRBV7-9 and J usage is TRBJ1-4, with D possibly TRBD1 on 5 matching bases. The CDR3 contains 12 residues. Trimming took 5 bases from V and 9 from J, leaving 10 bases between them. Germline loops: CDR1 SEHNR, CDR2 FQNEAQ (reference sequence). This chain's CDR3 is CASSPGAQKLFF. DNA of the CDR3: TGTGCCAGCAGCCCCGGGGCCCAAAAACTGTTTTTT.

This clonotype was counted only a few times. CDR3 nucleotide sequence: TGTGCCAGCAGTCTAACCGGGACAGGGGGCTATGGGGCCAACGTCCTGACTTTC. Translated, it gives CASSLTGTGGYGANVLTF. This sequence joins TRBV27 and TRBJ2-6, with TRBD1 matching 12 bases. Germline loops: CDR1 MNHEY, CDR2 SMNVEV (reference sequence). V lost 5 bases and J lost 3; bases outside the gene matches: 8. CDR3 length: 18 residues.

This clonotype came up many times. The V gene is TRBV7-2, the J gene TRBJ2-5, with D perhaps TRBD2 (6 bases). Germline V gene lookup returns CDR1 SGHTA and CDR2 FQGNSA. V was trimmed by 1 base and J by 2 bases, leaving 14 bases between them. The CDR3 loop spans 16 amino acids. This CDR3 reads CASSLVSQAGQETQYF. Written as DNA, the CDR3 is TGTGCCAGCAGCTTAGTGTCCCAAGCGGGTCAAGAGACCCAGTACTTC.

Many counts were recorded for this clonotype. The chain is built from TRBV18 and TRBJ2-7; D is possibly TRBD1 (6 bases). The CDR3 is 13 residues long. Trimming left V 6 bases short and J 5 bases short, with 14 bases between. Germline CDR1 and CDR2: KGHSH and LQKENI. CDR3 loop: CASSHDRFDEQYF. The DNA for the CDR3 is TGTGCCAGCTCCCACGACAGGTTCGACGAGCAGTACTTC.

This clonotype was found a few times. The chain combines TRBV20-1 with TRBJ1-5; 7 nucleotides line up with TRBD1. Germline V lookup: CDR1 DFQATT, CDR2 SNEGSKA (reference sequence). The CDR3 is made up of 14 amino acids. Germline trimming cut 4 bases from V and 6 bases from J; bases unmatched to any gene: 9. The CDR3 DNA sequence: TGCAGTGCTACCCCGCGACAGGGTGCTCAGCCCCAGCATTTT. Protein: CSATPRQGAQPQHF.

This clonotype has a count of ten or more. The chain couples TRBV6-5 to TRBJ1-5; D unresolved. CDR3 length equals 13 residues. Trimming took off 6 bases at V and 5 bases at J, with 11 bases between the two ends. Germline V gene lookup returns CDR1 MNHEY and CDR2 SVGAGI. DNA of the CDR3: TGTGCCAGCAGCCCTACGGTGGATCAGCCCCAGCATTTT. Encoded protein: CASSPTVDQPQHF.

J is TRBJ2-3 and V is TRBV18; 12 nucleotides line up with TRBD2. Germline CDR1 and CDR2: KGHSH and LQKENI. Trimming at V came to 3 bases and at J to 5 bases, leaving 18 bases not matched to a gene. The CDR3 is 20 amino acids. DNA of the CDR3: TGTGCCAGCTCACCCTTCTATGGGGTGACTAGCGGGGGAGGAGAAGATACGCAGTATTTT. Protein: CASSPFYGVTSGGGEDTQYF.

This clonotype came up many times. The chain recombines TRBV30 with TRBJ1-3; weak D call: TRBD1 (5 bases). Germline CDR1 and CDR2: GTSNPN and SVGIG (reference sequence). Trimming cost V 2 bases and J 0 bases, with 14 bases left between them. The length of the CDR3 is 16 residues. The CDR3 protein is CAWSLAGLFSGNTIYF. In nucleotides, the CDR3 is TGTGCCTGGAGTTTGGCAGGGCTGTTCTCTGGAAACACCATATATTTT.

Notes on this clonotype: The germline gene is not matched at one end of the junction; a read error may be the cause. This chain joins TRBV7-6 and TRBJ2-7, with D maybe TRBD1 (6 bases). This CDR3 has 14 amino acids. CDR1 is SGHVS, CDR2 FNYEAQ, per germline. CDR3 sequence (DNA): TGTGCCACCAGCGCCCCGGACAGATTCTACGATCAGTACTTC. It is translated as CATSAPDRFYDQYF.

The table lists this clonotype with many counts. DNA of the CDR3: TGCGCCAGCAGCTTGGATTTCGAGGACGAGCAGTACTTC. As protein: CASSLDFEDEQYF. The rearrangement joins TRBV5-1 to TRBJ2-7; D is uncertain. V was cut by 0 bases and J by 5 bases, with 9 bases left in between. Per the germline V gene, CDR1 is SGHRS and CDR2 is YFSETQ. CDR3 length equals 13 residues.

The rearrangement joins TRBV7-9 to TRBJ2-1; D possibly uses TRBD1 or TRBD2 (5 bases each). Germline CDR1 SEHNR, CDR2 FQNEAQ (reference sequence). Trimming cost V 11 bases and J 3 bases, with 11 bases left between them. This CDR3 is built from 12 residues. The CDR3 reads CAGTGNYNEQFF. The CDR3 DNA is TGTGCCGGGACGGGTAACTACAATGAGCAGTTCTTC.

This clonotype was recorded many times. The chain carries TRBV5-1 and TRBJ1-1; perhaps TRBD1 as D (5 bases). The V end lost 0 bases, the J end lost 1 base, and 7 bases lay between the germline ends. CDR1 and CDR2 from the germline V gene are SGHRS and YFSETQ. The length of the CDR3 is 14 residues. CDR3 sequence: CASSLEGENTEAFF. Written as DNA, the CDR3 is TGCGCCAGCAGCTTGGAAGGGGAGAACACTGAAGCTTTCTTT.

This clonotype was recorded at least ten times. The chain employs TRBV12-3 or TRBV12-4 and TRBJ1-3; D call uncertain. The V gene lost 3 bases and the J gene lost 8 bases, with 14 bases spanning the gap. This CDR3 has 14 residues. CDR3 nucleotides: TGTGCCAGCAGTTTGGGCGGGAAGGTCGACACCATATATTTT. This gives the protein CASSLGGKVDTIYF.

This clonotype occurred many times. This chain links TRBV7-2 with TRBJ2-7; D unresolved. The V gene lost 2 bases and the J gene lost 5 bases, with 7 bases spanning the gap. CDR1 and CDR2 (germline): SGHTA, FQGNSA. The CDR3 totals 12 residues. The CDR3 DNA reads TGTGCCAGCAGCTTACGGGTCGACGAGCAGTACTTC. This gives the protein CASSLRVDEQYF.